The 3 T cell receptor beta chains below all came from one sample that was sequenced in a study of CD8+CD57+ T cells in acquired aplastic anemia (dated by TCRdb to 2017 to 2018). The instrument was an Illumina HiSeq 2000. Profiling of TCR beta VDJ combinations and CDR3 sequences used genomic DNA as the template. TCRdb itself trimmed the public reads at Q25 with fastp, ran MiXCR and retained productive beta chains. Each CDR3 protein gets just one entry, which takes the most common genes and DNA from the rows behind it. The table for this sample lists hundreds of thousands of distinct CDR3 sequences; under 40% of them were counted only once. Of the sample, around 0.82% is held by the ten largest clones. The patients picked for sequencing were ones in whom flow cytometry had shown an expansion of CD8+CD57+ cells. Sequencing input: sorted CD4+, CD8+, or CD8+CD57+ T cells (not recorded which) from PBMCs. All receptors come from a human donor with aplastic anemia.

The table lists this clonotype with many counts. This chain joins TRBV4-2 and TRBJ2-5; D gene unclear. The CDR3 covers 13 residues. Germline loops: CDR1 LGHNA, CDR2 YNFKEQ. Trimming shortened V by 0 bases and J by 5 bases, and 7 bases separated the two germline ends. In DNA, the CDR3 is TGTGCCAGCAGCCAAGACCCCGAGGAGACCCAGTACTTC. Protein sequence: CASSQDPEETQYF.

As for this clonotype: With a much larger clone just one base away, this may be a read error. The chain recombines TRBV2 with TRBJ2-3; either TRBD1 or TRBD2 may fit D (5 bases each). This CDR3 has 13 residues. Germline V gene data show CDR1 as SNHLY and CDR2 as FYNNEI. CDR3 region: CASKRDGPYTRYF. CDR3 bases: TGTGCCAGCAAAAGGGACGGTCCATATACGCGGTATTTT. The variable domain in full, completed from reference TRBV2 and TRBJ2-3, reads EPEVTQTPSHQVTQMGQEVILRCVPISNHLYFYWYRQILGQKVEFLVSFYNNEISEKSEIFDDQFSVERPDGSNFTLKIRSTKLEDSAMYFCASKRDGPYTRYFGPGTRLTVL.

This clonotype was picked up a small number of times. The chain carries TRBV7-2 and TRBJ2-5; D is unresolved. The germline V and J ends were trimmed by 3 bases and 0 bases, with 8 bases remaining between them. CDR1 SGHTA and CDR2 FQGNSA come from the germline V gene. The CDR3 loop spans 14 amino acids. This CDR3 is CASSLSADQETQYF. For the CDR3, the DNA is TGTGCCAGCAGCTTGAGCGCAGACCAAGAGACCCAGTACTTC.